The clone carrying this T cell receptor (beta chain) has at least ten counts. The TCRbeta library was prepared with unique molecular identifiers. MiXCR was run by TCRdb on the PCR reads, yielding one entry per CDR3 protein. The sample contains approximately 120,000 distinct CDR3 sequences, about 9.5% of which appear only once. The data were obtained in a study of T-cell reconstitution after alpha-beta-depleted transplantation in children. CDR3 size: 12 residues. In germline, CDR1 is SQVTM, CDR2 ANQGSEA. Trimming shortened V by 6 bases and J by 4 bases, and 11 bases separated the two germline ends. Sequencing used PBMCs, mostly from graft donor cells, obtained 180 days after TCRalphabeta/CD19-depleted stem cell transplant. This clonotype was obtained from a girl less than two years old who had a stem cell transplant for combined immunodeficiency, so the T cells may come from the graft donor. V usage is TRBV29-1 and J usage is TRBJ2-3, with a possible D match to TRBD2 (6 bases). CDR3 in amino acids: CSVGGGADTQYF. DNA for the CDR3: TGCAGCGTCGGGGGAGGCGCAGATACGCAGTATTTT.